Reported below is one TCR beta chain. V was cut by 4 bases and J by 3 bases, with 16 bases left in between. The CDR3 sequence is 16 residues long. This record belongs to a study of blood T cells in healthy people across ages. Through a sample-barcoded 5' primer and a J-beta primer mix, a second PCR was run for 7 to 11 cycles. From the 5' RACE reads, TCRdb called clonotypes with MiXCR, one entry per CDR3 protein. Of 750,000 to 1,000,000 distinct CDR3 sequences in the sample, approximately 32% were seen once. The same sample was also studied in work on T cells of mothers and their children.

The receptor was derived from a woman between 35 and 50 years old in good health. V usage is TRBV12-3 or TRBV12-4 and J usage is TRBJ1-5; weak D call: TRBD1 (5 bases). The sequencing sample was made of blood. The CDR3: CASSYGRARVNQPQHF. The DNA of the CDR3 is TGTGCCAGCAGTTATGGCAGGGCAAGAGTCAATCAGCCCCAGCATTTT.